Below are 10 T cell receptor beta chains sequenced from a single sample in a study of OX40 agonist ivuxolimab in advanced cancers. Assay used: immunoSEQ multiplex PCR; TCRdb lists only in-frame clones, some missing. There are around 50,000 clones in the sample; 77% occur only once, and about 2.4% lies in the top ten. Sequenced here: CD4+ or CD8+ T cells sorted from blood, sampled in a trial of the OX40 agonist ivuxolimab. These receptors were taken from an adult with an advanced solid tumor such as melanoma, head and neck, liver or kidney cancer.

This clone has a single count. The chain has TRBV9 and TRBJ2-1, with TRBD2 identical over 7 bases. The CDR3 covers 14 residues. V shed 3 bases and J 9 bases; nucleotides not matched to a gene: 9. Germline lookup yields CDR1 SGDLS and CDR2 YYNGEE. CDR3 nucleotide sequence: TGTGCCAGCAGCGCTGGGGGGGTGACTTCTGAGCAGTTCTTC. Protein product: CASSAGGVTSEQFF.

Sample share makes this clone medium-sized. The V call is TRBV19, the J call TRBJ1-3; TRBD1 aligns across 7 bases. The CDR3 sequence is 16 residues long. V trimming: 8 bases; J trimming: 0 bases; junction bases outside the gene matches: 10. The V gene's germline CDR1 is LNHDA and CDR2 SQIVND (reference sequence). CDR3 protein: CASGRQGTSSGNTIYF. The CDR3 DNA sequence: TGTGCCAGTGGAAGACAGGGAACGAGCTCTGGAAACACCATATATTTT.

This sequence joins TRBV15 and TRBJ2-5; D perhaps matches TRBD2 (6 bases). This CDR3 comprises 15 residues. CDR1 is LNHNV, CDR2 YYDKDF, per germline (reference sequence). V dropped 0 bases and J dropped 2 bases, with 10 bases sitting between them. Here the CDR3 DNA reads TGTGCCACCAGCAGAGACCTAGCGCCTCAAGAGACCCAGTACTTC. It yields the protein CATSRDLAPQETQYF. The whole variable domain, filled in from reference TRBV15 and TRBJ2-5, reads DAMVIQNPRYQVTQFGKPVTLSCSQTLNHNVMYWYQQKSSQAPKLLFHYYDKDFNNEADTPDNFQSRRPNTSFCFLDIRSPGLGDTAMYLCATSRDLAPQETQYFGPGTRLLVL.

The chain recombines TRBV30 with TRBJ1-1; 7 bases map to TRBD1. This CDR3 has 14 residues. The germline V gene has CDR1 GTSNPN and CDR2 SVGIG (reference sequence). Germline trimming cut 3 bases from V and 2 bases from J; bases unmatched to any gene: 6. The CDR3: CAWRLGQTNTEAFF. CDR3 coding DNA: TGTGCCTGGAGGCTGGGACAGACAAACACTGAAGCTTTCTTT.

The V and J genes are TRBV5-1 and TRBJ2-2; D is ambiguous. The germline V gene encodes CDR1 SGHRS and CDR2 YFSETQ. There are 14 residues in the CDR3. Trimming shortened V by 1 base and J by 5 bases, and 9 bases separated the two germline ends. CDR3 sequence reads: CASSLYLGTGELFF. DNA for the CDR3: TGCGCCAGCAGCTTGTATCTAGGAACCGGGGAGCTGTTTTTT.

The chain links TRBV4-2 to TRBJ2-7, with TRBD2 matching 11 bases. The CDR3 consists of 15 residues. Trimming removed 2 bases from V and 3 bases from J; junction bases left unmatched: 3. Germline values: CDR1 LGHNA, CDR2 YNFKEQ. The CDR3 spells CASSQPGTSGYEQYF. In DNA form, the CDR3 reads TGTGCCAGCAGCCAACCCGGGACTAGCGGCTACGAGCAGTACTTC.

The chain recombines TRBV5-1 with TRBJ2-3, with 7 nucleotides matching TRBD2. The CDR3 has 16 residues. V lost 4 bases and J lost 1; bases outside the gene matches: 9. Germline values: CDR1 SGHRS, CDR2 YFSETQ. The CDR3 sequence: CASSLPWRERTDTQYF. Here the CDR3 DNA reads TGCGCCAGCAGCCTCCCCTGGCGGGAGCGCACAGATACGCAGTATTTT.

V and J are TRBV9 and TRBJ2-5, with D possibly matching TRBD1 (6 bases). Trimming stripped 3 bases from V and 3 bases from J, with 15 bases between. The germline CDR1 and CDR2 sequences are SGDLS and YYNGEE. This CDR3 contains 15 residues. Here the CDR3 reads CASSEFGAGEETQYF. In nucleotides, the CDR3 is TGTGCCAGCAGCGAATTTGGGGCAGGGGAAGAGACCCAGTACTTC.

This rearrangement joins TRBV2 to TRBJ2-2; 9 positions agree with TRBD2. Germline CDR1 reads SNHLY; CDR2 reads FYNNEI. This CDR3 has 13 amino acids. Here the CDR3 reads CASGRSLTGELFF. The CDR3 region has the DNA TGTGCTAGCGGGAGATCCCTGACCGGGGAGCTGTTTTTT. Full variable domain (remainder filled in from reference TRBV2 and TRBJ2-2): EPEVTQTPSHQVTQMGQEVILRCVPISNHLYFYWYRQILGQKVEFLVSFYNNEISEKSEIFDDQFSVERPDGSNFTLKIRSTKLEDSAMYFCASGRSLTGELFFGEGSRLTVL.

The J gene is TRBJ1-3, the V gene TRBV7-9, with 7 bases aligning to TRBD1. Trimming removed 5 bases from V and 3 bases from J; junction bases left unmatched: 10. CDR1 and CDR2 from the germline V gene are SEHNR and FQNEAQ (reference sequence). The CDR3 consists of 16 residues. Written as DNA, the CDR3 is TGTGCCAGCAGCCCCCAGGTGACAGGGATTGGAAACACCATATATTTT. This translates into CASSPQVTGIGNTIYF.